A single sample is the source of the 2 T cell receptor beta chains below, sequenced in a study of CD8+CD57+ T cells in acquired aplastic anemia. Genomic DNA provided the template from which TCR beta VDJ and CDR3 profiles were obtained. TCRdb analysed the reads with MiXCR anew, one entry per CDR3 protein. The sample contains a few hundred thousand distinct CDR3 sequences, roughly 55% of which appear only once. The specimen sequenced was sorted CD4+, CD8+, or CD8+CD57+ T cells (not recorded which) from PBMCs. The receptors come from a human donor in good health.

This clonotype showed up many times. The chain is built from TRBV6-5 and TRBJ1-5; the D gene is possibly TRBD1 (5 bases). The CDR3 has 13 residues. The V gene's germline CDR1 is MNHEY and CDR2 SVGAGI. The V and J ends lost 7 bases and 9 bases respectively, with 16 bases between them. Here the CDR3 DNA reads TGTGCCAGCAACCCGGGACTCCTCCCGCCCCAGCATTTT. Protein: CASNPGLLPPQHF.

The chain combines TRBV19 with TRBJ1-2; D gene unclear. CDR3 length equals 12 residues. Trimming took 6 bases from V and 8 from J, leaving 13 bases between them. Per the germline V gene, CDR1 is LNHDA and CDR2 is SQIVND (reference sequence). CDR3 in amino acids: CASRSSGYGYTF. CDR3 DNA sequence: TGTGCCAGTAGGAGTAGTGGATACGGCTACACCTTC. The entire variable domain, with the rest obtained from reference TRBV19 and TRBJ1-2, is as follows: DGGITQSPKYLFRKEGQNVTLSCEQNLNHDAMYWYRQDPGQGLRLIYYSQIVNDFQKGDIAEGYSVSREKKESFPLTVTSAQKNPTAFYLCASRSSGYGYTFGSGTRLTVV.